A single sample is the source of the 14 T cell receptor beta chains below, sequenced in a study of blood T cell repertoires in COVID-19. Assay: immunoSEQ multiplex PCR; the TCRdb copy retains only in-frame clones and omits some. The data hold a few hundred thousand clones, with roughly nine tenths observed a single time. The sample was peripheral blood. The receptor source for this set is a woman aged 55-70 years with COVID-19, enrolled during active disease.

This clone was seen at least ten times. The chain recombines TRBV6-5 with TRBJ1-4, with D uncertain. The length of the CDR3 is 15 residues. The V gene lost 4 bases and the J gene lost 8 bases, with 17 bases spanning the gap. Germline V gene lookup returns CDR1 MNHEY and CDR2 SVGAGI. CDR3 DNA: TGTGCCAGCAGTTCGGCGGGAGGCGGTTGGGAAAAACTGTTTTTT. This sequence encodes CASSSAGGGWEKLFF.

The rearrangement joins TRBV7-9 to TRBJ2-3; D is unclear. The V and J ends lost 4 bases and 1 base respectively, with 12 bases between them. This CDR3 has 15 residues. Per germline, CDR1 SEHNR and CDR2 FQNEAQ (reference sequence). The CDR3 protein is CASSSLGSGTDTQYF. CDR3 coding DNA: TGTGCCAGCAGCTCCCTAGGTTCTGGCACAGATACGCAGTATTTT.

V gene TRBV11-2 combines with J gene TRBJ1-4; no definite D call. The V gene's germline CDR1 is SGHAT and CDR2 FQNNGV. The CDR3 totals 14 residues. Trimming left V 2 bases short and J 5 bases short, with 9 bases between. CDR3 nucleotide sequence: TGTGCCAGCAGCTTATCCAATGCGAATGAAAAACTGTTTTTT. Protein sequence: CASSLSNANEKLFF.

This clone is a singleton in its sample. This chain connects TRBV5-6 to TRBJ1-5; maybe TRBD1 (5 bases). Deletions cut 6 bases from V and 2 bases from J, with 12 bases between. CDR1 SGHDT and CDR2 YYEEEE come from the germline V gene. The CDR3 spans 14 residues. The CDR3 nucleotides are TGTGCCAGCATCGTCGGGGGGGGCAATCAGCCCCAGCATTTT. This encodes CASIVGGGNQPQHF.

The chain employs TRBV11-2 and TRBJ1-3; unclear D gene. Germline V gives CDR1 SGHAT, CDR2 FQNNGV. The V and J ends lost 10 bases and 0 bases respectively, with 10 bases between them. This CDR3 is built from 13 residues. The CDR3 loop is CATTPVSGNTIYF. The CDR3 region has the DNA TGTGCCACCACTCCCGTCTCTGGAAACACCATATATTTT.

Turning to this clone: The same CDR3 can be traced to other DNA sequences in this sample. This rearrangement joins TRBV5-1 to TRBJ1-2, with D possibly being TRBD1 (6 bases). Trimming stripped 1 base from V and 2 bases from J, with 12 bases between. The CDR3 runs to 15 residues. Germline assignment: CDR1 SGHRS and CDR2 YFSETQ. The CDR3 nucleotides are TGCGCCAGCAGCTTGTTGACAGGACCAAACTATGGCTACACCTTC. This encodes CASSLLTGPNYGYTF.

The chain uses TRBV18 and TRBJ2-3; D perhaps matches TRBD1 (5 bases). The CDR3 spans 14 residues. Germline loops: CDR1 KGHSH, CDR2 LQKENI. V dropped 3 bases and J dropped 1 base, with 8 bases sitting between them. CDR3 sequence reads: CASSPGAGTDTQYF. The CDR3 nucleotides read TGTGCCAGCTCACCTGGGGCAGGCACAGATACGCAGTATTTT.

The chain combines TRBV11-3 with TRBJ2-1; 9 nucleotides match TRBD2. The V gene end was trimmed by 5 bases and the J gene end by 9 bases; junction bases not matched to a gene: 11. The CDR3 totals 15 residues. Germline values: CDR1 SGHNT, CDR2 YENEEA. CDR3 DNA sequence: TGTGCCAGCAGCCCCTTTGGCGGGGGGGCCGCTGAGCAGTTCTTC. This codes for CASSPFGGGAAEQFF.

Here the CDR3 DNA reads TGTGCCAGCAGCCAAGAGATTTGGGAGGAAATGAACACTGAAGCTTTCTTT. It is translated as CASSQEIWEEMNTEAFF. The J gene is TRBJ1-1, the V gene TRBV3-1 (or the pseudogene TRBV3-2); D not certain. CDR3 length: 17 residues. Trimming took off 0 bases at V and 0 bases at J, with 14 bases between the two ends. Germline V lookup: CDR1 LGHDT, CDR2 YNNKEL (reference sequence).

This chain uses TRBV19 with TRBJ1-5; 7 bases are shared with TRBD1. The germline V gene encodes CDR1 LNHDA and CDR2 SQIVND (reference sequence). With V trimmed by 0 bases and J by 3 bases, 2 bases remained unmatched. The CDR3 loop spans 15 amino acids. Here the CDR3 DNA reads TGTGCCAGTAGTATAGAAGGGGGCTTCAATCAGCCCCAGCATTTT. It translates to CASSIEGGFNQPQHF.

The rearrangement links TRBV4-1 to TRBJ2-2, with D tentatively TRBD2 (6 bases). The germline CDR1 and CDR2 sequences are MGHRA and YSYEKL. Between the trimmed V and J ends, which lost 1 base and 5 bases, there was a span of 11 bases. CDR3 length: 15 residues. CDR3 DNA: TGCGCCAGCAGCCAAGCGGGGGAATCGACCGGGGAGCTGTTTTTT. Amino acids: CASSQAGESTGELFF.

The genes are TRBV5-1 and TRBJ1-2; D gene uncertain. Germline CDR1 and CDR2: SGHRS and YFSETQ. CDR3 length equals 14 residues. The V and J ends lost 6 bases and 0 bases respectively, with 12 bases between them. For the CDR3, the DNA is TGCGCCAGCAAGCTAGAGTTAGCTAACTATGGCTACACCTTC. Its translation: CASKLELANYGYTF.

The chain uses TRBV9 and TRBJ2-1; 8 bases align to TRBD2. Losses at the gene ends were 5 bases for V and 4 bases for J; bases not matched to a gene: 8. The germline CDR1 and CDR2 sequences are SGDLS and YYNGEE. The CDR3 loop spans 15 amino acids. CDR3 loop: CASSAGGGQYNEQFF. The CDR3 region has the DNA TGTGCCAGCAGTGCTGGCGGGGGGCAGTACAATGAGCAGTTCTTC.

The chain has TRBV3-1 (or the pseudogene TRBV3-2) and TRBJ2-7; the D gene is possibly TRBD1 (6 bases). The V end lost 2 bases, the J end lost 4 bases, and 15 bases lay between the germline ends. Germline V gives CDR1 LGHDT, CDR2 YNNKEL (reference sequence). The CDR3 runs to 15 residues. Here the CDR3 reads CASSQQNREGYEQYF. The CDR3 bases are TGTGCCAGCAGCCAACAAAACAGGGAAGGGTACGAGCAGTACTTC.